These 9 T cell receptor beta chains share one sample of origin, sequenced in a study of cytomegalovirus exposure and HLA in healthy donors. The PCR ran on 60 Vbeta and 13 Jbeta primers. The data were produced by immunoSEQ multiplex PCR, yet TCRdb's version contains in-frame clones alone and is incomplete. The sample yields around 140,000 clones, around nine tenths seen once. Sequences were obtained from PBMCs. The receptors originated from a woman younger than 45 in good health and CMV-seronegative.

The genes are TRBV15 and TRBJ2-7; TRBD1 might be the D (5 bases). CDR1 and CDR2 (germline): LNHNV, YYDKDF (reference sequence). Trimming left V 0 bases short and J 4 bases short, with 10 bases between. The CDR3 has 14 amino acids. The CDR3 DNA follows: TGTGCCACCAGCAGAGATCAGGGAAGGTACGAGCAGTACTTC. Protein sequence: CATSRDQGRYEQYF.

This chain joins TRBV27 and TRBJ1-2; 8 positions agree with TRBD1. The CDR3 runs to 12 residues. With 5 bases clipped from V and 8 bases from J, the junction kept 4 bases outside the gene matches. The germline CDR1 and CDR2 sequences are MNHEY and SMNVEV (reference sequence). CDR3 sequence: CASSRQGLGYTF. CDR3 in DNA: TGTGCCAGCAGTCGACAGGGGTTGGGCTACACCTTC.

The chain recombines TRBV30 with TRBJ2-1, with 9 bases identical to TRBD2. The V gene's germline CDR1 is GTSNPN and CDR2 SVGIG (reference sequence). V shed 0 bases and J 4 bases; nucleotides not matched to a gene: 4. This CDR3 comprises 15 residues. CDR3 DNA: TGTGCCTGGAGTGTGGGGCTAGCGGGGTACAATGAGCAGTTCTTC. It yields the protein CAWSVGLAGYNEQFF.

This CDR3 is CASSSRDRGYEQYF. The CDR3 DNA reads TGTGCCAGCAGTTCCCGGGACAGGGGTTACGAGCAGTACTTC. V and J are TRBV27 and TRBJ2-7, with 10 bases lining up with TRBD1. The CDR3 loop spans 14 amino acids. Trimming at V came to 4 bases and at J to 4 bases, leaving 4 bases not matched to a gene. Germline V gives CDR1 MNHEY, CDR2 SMNVEV (reference sequence).

The rearrangement links TRBV9 to TRBJ2-5; TRBD1 aligns across 10 bases. CDR1 is SGDLS, CDR2 YYNGEE, per germline. V lost 2 bases, J lost 5 bases, and 9 bases stayed unmatched. This CDR3 has 16 residues. CDR3 DNA sequence: TGTGCCAGCAGCGTCTCCGGGACAGGGGCCCGCGAGACCCAGTACTTC. This codes for CASSVSGTGARETQYF.

V is TRBV5-4 and J is TRBJ2-1; the match to TRBD1 covers 7 bases. The CDR3 spans 15 residues. Germline V gene lookup returns CDR1 SGHNT and CDR2 YYREEE (reference sequence). J gave up 12 bases and V 1 base, and 13 bases lay outside the gene matches. CDR3 sequence: CASSLSQGTPIPQFF. The CDR3 DNA follows: TGTGCCAGCAGCTTGTCACAGGGGACCCCGATCCCGCAGTTCTTC.

The chain combines TRBV5-1 with TRBJ2-1; 9 positions agree with TRBD2. Germline V gene sequence: CDR1 SGHRS, CDR2 YFSETQ. V lost 0 bases, J lost 8 bases, and 6 bases stayed unmatched. This CDR3 spans 15 amino acids. The CDR3 coding sequence is TGCGCCAGCAGCTTGGGCGGGGGGGGAGGGTATGAGCAGTTCTTC. Translating gives CASSLGGGGGYEQFF.

CDR3 coding DNA: TGTGCCAGCAGCTTAGTGGGGACAGGGGAAGAGACCCAGTACTTC. Protein: CASSLVGTGEETQYF. The V call is TRBV7-3, the J call TRBJ2-5; 10 bases are shared with TRBD1. V lost 2 bases and J lost 3; bases outside the gene matches: 3. Germline loops: CDR1 SGHTA, CDR2 FQGTGA. This CDR3 is 15 amino acids long.

This chain links TRBV5-4 with TRBJ2-3, with D perhaps matching TRBD2 (6 bases). CDR1 SGHNT and CDR2 YYREEE come from the germline V gene (reference sequence). CDR3 length equals 16 residues. Trimming took off 4 bases at V and 1 base at J, with 16 bases between the two ends. The CDR3 DNA reads as TGTGCCAGCAGCACGGGCCCGTGGGGGGGCACAGATACGCAGTATTTT. As protein: CASSTGPWGGTDTQYF.